This T cell receptor (beta chain) was observed in a study of T cell changes during pregnancy in multiple sclerosis. This clone was counted once. Assay used: immunoSEQ multiplex PCR; TCRdb lists only in-frame clones, some missing. The sample lists around 58,000 clones, 91% occurring once. Specimen: peripheral blood, collected before pregnancy. The source of this sequence is a female donor with multiple sclerosis, enrolled in a pregnancy study.

This chain's CDR3 is CASSFPGNEQYF. CDR3 sequence (DNA): TGTGCCAGCAGCTTTCCAGGGAACGAGCAGTACTTC. The chain joins TRBV7-9 to TRBJ2-7, with D perhaps TRBD1 (5 bases). Trimming shortened V by 3 bases and J by 5 bases, and 8 bases separated the two germline ends. Germline CDR1 and CDR2: SEHNR and FQNEAQ (reference sequence). This CDR3 has 12 amino acids.